Presented here are 7 T cell receptor beta chains from one specimen sequenced in a study of blood T cell repertoires in COVID-19. Sequenced by immunoSEQ multiplex PCR; TCRdb stores in-frame clones only, minus some. The sample holds about 250,000 clones, 86% seen once. Sequenced sample: peripheral blood. The receptors were gathered from a woman aged 25 to 45 with active or convalescent COVID-19.

The chain has TRBV21-1 and TRBJ2-3; the table's D call, TRBD1, has no DNA check behind it. TRBV21-1 is classified as a pseudogene. The CDR3 length is 16 residues. The CDR3 bases are TGTGCCAGCAGCAAAGTGATAAGGGGGAGCACAGATACGCAGTATTTT. Translating it yields CASSKVIRGSTDTQYF.

The chain has TRBV6-1 and TRBJ1-2; 8 nucleotides agree with TRBD1. The junction had 10 bases not matched to a gene; V was cut back by 1 base and J by 6 bases. The CDR3 has 16 amino acids. Germline values: CDR1 MNHNS, CDR2 SASEGT. CDR3 in amino acids: CASSEGPSSGGHGYTF. The CDR3 region has the DNA TGTGCCAGCAGTGAAGGCCCTAGTTCAGGGGGCCATGGCTACACCTTC.

This clone was counted a few times. This chain joins TRBV29-1 and TRBJ2-3, with D maybe TRBD1 (6 bases). Per germline, CDR1 SQVTM and CDR2 ANQGSEA. The CDR3 has 13 residues. Trimming took 6 bases from V and 3 from J, leaving 13 bases between them. The DNA for the CDR3 is TGCAGCGTGACTCTGGACAGTACAGATACGCAGTATTTT. This sequence encodes CSVTLDSTDTQYF.

The chain employs TRBV25-1 and TRBJ1-5; maybe TRBD1 (5 bases). V lost 1 base to trimming and J lost 3 bases, with 7 bases between them. CDR3 length equals 14 residues. CDR1 MGHDK and CDR2 SYGVNS come from the germline V gene. CDR3 loop: CASSESGLNQPQHF. CDR3 DNA sequence: TGTGCCAGCAGTGAATCAGGGCTCAATCAGCCCCAGCATTTT.

The J gene is TRBJ2-3, the V gene TRBV13; D is possibly TRBD2 (5 bases). From germline, CDR1 is PRHDT and CDR2 FYEKMQ (reference sequence). V lost 3 bases and J lost 5, with 12 bases in between. This CDR3 contains 14 residues. The CDR3 DNA reads TGTGCCAGCAGCTTGAGAGGGTATTTAGATACGCAGTATTTT. Translated: CASSLRGYLDTQYF.

The chain couples TRBV6-6 to TRBJ2-1; TRBD2 agrees at 8 bases. The V gene end was trimmed by 7 bases and the J gene end by 6 bases; junction bases not matched to a gene: 8. The germline CDR1 and CDR2 sequences are MNHNY and SVGAGI (reference sequence). This CDR3 spans 14 amino acids. The CDR3 here is CASTPTGGSNEQFF. CDR3 coding DNA: TGTGCCAGCACCCCGACGGGAGGGAGCAATGAGCAGTTCTTC.

CDR3 sequence reads: CASSFGLGTQYF. Written as DNA, the CDR3 is TGTGCCAGCAGTTTCGGACTAGGTACGCAGTATTTT. The V and J genes are TRBV12-3 or TRBV12-4 and TRBJ2-3; 7 nucleotides line up with TRBD2. Germline trimming cut 3 bases from V and 8 bases from J; bases unmatched to any gene: 2. The length of the CDR3 is 12 residues.